This TCR beta chain is drawn from a study of lymphopenia after photon versus proton radiotherapy (dated by TCRdb to between 2018 and 2020). Looking at the study overall: The study compared the immunological effects of photon versus proton radiation therapy in patients with gastrointestinal tumors who developed high-grade lymphopenia. The cohort comprised 20 patients with gastrointestinal tumors who received either photon or proton therapy and then developed lymphopenia. The goal of the study was to describe how the two radiation modalities differ in their effects on the immune system.

In regard to this clone: Its antigen is unknown. The record has no base qualities; no much larger clone is one base away.

Beyond this particular receptor, the publication reports: Proton-treated patients stayed relatively stable during treatment, while photon-treated patients lost naive T cells and TCR diversity and gained effector/memory populations. Once the lymphocyte count had reached its nadir, the repertoires of photon-treated patients showed oligoclonal expansion, particularly of CD8+ Temra cells, and this expansion drove the decline in diversity. The authors looked at the survival association only in patients who died, and they framed better survival with proton therapy as a possibility rather than a demonstrated result. Among patients across the cohort who died, overall survival time showed an inverse correlation with a larger post-nadir drop in TCR diversity.

The library was produced with the immunoSEQ multiplex PCR assay. Alongside multiparametric flow cytometry, deep sequencing of rearranged TCR beta loci was used to profile the T cell repertoires. TCRdb's version of the immuneACCESS table is confined to in-frame rearrangements and falls short of the full clone set. An unresolved V gene accounts for under half of the shortfall where checked; the remainder is of unknown origin. Across this sample there are 25,000 to 30,000 clones, with around nine tenths seen only once. Approximately 50% of the sample is in the top ten clones. CDR1 and CDR2 are drawn from the germline V gene: KGHSH, LQKENI. Its CDR3 holds 15 amino acids, cysteine through phenylalanine. Of all the DNA, just the CDR3 is kept, 45 bases in frame from base 1. Germline trimming: 2 bases from V, 4 bases from J; junction bases outside gene matches: 4.

The sequences come from peripheral blood, collected from a patient treated with proton-based radiotherapy. In this chain, TRBV18 is recombined with TRBJ2-1; 8 bases in the middle match TRBD1. The receptor was derived from a woman aged 55-69 years with cholangiocarcinoma. Some clones in this sample may be carry-over from other donors' samples. CDR3 protein: CASSPAGGLYNEQFF. The DNA reads TGTGCCAGCTCACCAGCAGGGGGCCTTTACAATGAGCAGTTCTTC.